The TCR beta chain under discussion was sequenced for a study of blood T cell repertoires in COVID-19 (dated by TCRdb to about 2020). Background on the whole study: The collaborator samples originated in the United States, Italy and Spain and spanned the acute and convalescent phases of COVID-19. The prospective study material was composed of cDNA or gDNA derived from T cells, B-cell-depleted T cells, or PBMCs. The dataset comprised deeply sampled blood TCRbeta repertoires from subjects exposed to, actively infected with, or recovered from COVID-19. The repertoires were released in a freely available public database intended as a resource for research on the immune response to SARS-CoV-2. Samples were obtained from the ongoing ImmuneRACE study (first 160 participants) and from over a thousand subjects provided by 6 global collaborators. The sample metadata nearly always contained a de-identified subject ID, COVID-19 status, age in years and sex. HLA class I and class II types, where available, came from metadata supplied by the sample provider rather than from assay-based typing. Study-level results and caveats: The quantity of clinical and demographic metadata differed by source and by participant and was supplied without curation.

Trimming accounts for 5 bases at V and 0 bases at J, while the number of junction bases matched to no gene is 8. According to the germline V gene, CDR1 reads SGHTS and CDR2 reads YDEGEE. From the cysteine through the phenylalanine, the CDR3 covers 15 amino acids. Only the CDR3 part of the read is kept: 45 bases, read in frame from the first base. TCRbeta CDR3 regions were amplified from genomic DNA using the immunoSEQ Assay, a bias-controlled multiplex PCR. On the authors' methods: Nucleated cell counts per sample were estimated from amplification of reference gene primers within the assay. To quantify the absolute abundance of each unique TCRbeta CDR3 rearrangement, sequence reads were collapsed and filtered. For each sample, productive Simpson clonality was calculated as the square root of Simpson's diversity index across productive rearrangements. TCRdb stores this immuneACCESS table with in-frame sequences only. Part of the clones is absent; in the studies checked, under half of the shortfall reflects unresolved V genes, and no reason is known for the rest. That table is the source of V, J and clone size, and D and trimming were worked out from the DNA. For this sample the table gives 150,000 or so clones, of which 91% were detected only once. The ten largest clones capture around 0.55% of the sample.

Each collaborating institution followed its own protocols to collect whole blood in K2EDTA tubes. For TCRbeta analysis, collaborator samples were shipped as frozen whole blood, as isolated PBMCs, or as DNA extracted from either sample type. Of note for this clone: Its recognized antigen is unknown. No much larger clonotype is one base removed from it; base qualities were not supplied.

Sequenced: peripheral blood. This receptor was identified in a man aged 45-65 years with acute or convalescent COVID-19. The chain couples TRBV5-8 to TRBJ2-7; 7 bases in between match TRBD1. Here is the DNA: TGTGCCAGCAGTTCCGACAGGGCCAGCTCCTACGAGCAGTACTTC. Its protein product is CASSSDRASSYEQYF.